This T cell receptor beta chain derives from a study of patients and donors after allogeneic stem cell transplantation. TCRdb used MiXCR to reprocess the RT-PCR reads, holding one entry per CDR3 protein. In the table there are 70,000 or so distinct CDR3 sequences, 26% of which are singletons. Trimming shortened V by 0 bases and J by 3 bases, and 9 bases separated the two germline ends. This CDR3 region has 15 residues. Germline V gene sequence: CDR1 MNHEY, CDR2 SVGAGI. This clonotype was seen once. The sequence was collected from a human donor who was either an allogeneic HSCT recipient or a stem cell or donor lymphocyte infusion donor (not recorded which). It is not recorded whose cells these are; they may come from a transplant donor. The rearrangement uses TRBV6-5 and TRBJ2-1; D is possibly TRBD1 (5 bases). The sequenced material came from blood, either unsorted or a sorted T cell fraction (not recorded which). For the CDR3, the DNA is TGTGCCAGCAGTTACTCAGACGGACACTACAATGAGCAGTTCTTC. Translation gives CASSYSDGHYNEQFF.